This TCR beta chain was sequenced during a study of CD8+ T cells in alopecia areata. Across the whole study: Treatment with tofacitinib (6 to 18 months) was followed by 6 months off drug. Percentage of affected scalp area was the basis on which treated patients' severity was scored.

Trimming cost V 1 base and J 2 bases, with 12 bases left between them. CDR3 length equals 16 residues. The germline gives CDR1 SEHNR, CDR2 FQNEAQ (reference sequence). A word on this clone: Its cognate antigen is unknown.

Study conclusions and caveats: While tofacitinib was given, many expanded lesional clones persisted in scalp and blood. Among the top 100, expanded CD8+ clones, as well as scalp clonality, were significantly decreased by tofacitinib.

As for treatment: oral pan-JAK inhibitor, 5-10 mg twice daily. RNA was extracted and reverse transcribed into cDNA as the sequencing template. TCRdb's copy holds only in-frame clones and misses some; the assay was immunoSEQ multiplex PCR. The sample holds some 150,000 clones, around 83% seen once. V is TRBV7-9 and J is TRBJ2-1, with D hard to call. The sequence came from a human donor with alopecia areata. The sequences come from CD8+ T cells sorted from blood, collected at week 4, from a patient treated with tofacitinib. The CDR3 DNA sequence: TGTGCCAGCAGCTTAGTCCTCCGTTCTGCCTACAATGAGCAGTTCTTC. It encodes CASSLVLRSAYNEQFF. Drawing the rest from reference TRBV7-9 and TRBJ2-1, the complete variable domain is DTGVSQNPRHKITKRGQNVTFRCDPISEHNRLYWYRQTLGQGPEFLTYFQNEAQLEKSRLLSDRFSAERPKGSFSTLEIQRTEQGDSAMYLCASSLVLRSAYNEQFFGPGTRLTVL.